There are many counts of the clone carrying this T cell receptor (beta chain). The antigen remains unidentified. This sample is drawn from a study of regulatory T cells in long-lasting Graves disease. The time point here: newly diagnosed GD, antithyroid drugs for less than 3 months. Isolated PBMC RNA provided the starting material for the TCR library. It was an endocrinology department in Xi'an, China, that provided the patients. Study results and limitations: More public clonotypes were shared by persistent patients (around 2,600) than by new patients (roughly 930).

Germline V gene sequence: CDR1 SNHLY, CDR2 FYNNEI. The CDR3 runs to 12 residues. The V end lost 6 bases, the J end lost 3 bases, and 6 bases lay between the germline ends. Building of the TCR beta libraries involved iRepertoire HTBI primers and Arm-PCR of CDR3 regions. TCRdb re-called the multiplex PCR reads through MiXCR, storing one row per CDR3 protein. The sample contains around 400,000 distinct CDR3 sequences, around 15% of which appear only once. This receptor was obtained from a female donor with Graves disease. The sample in question was peripheral blood mononuclear cells (PBMCs), obtained at new diagnosis, from a patient treated with antithyroid drugs. The genes are TRBV2 and TRBJ1-5; D gene unclear. This chain's CDR3 is CASRATNQPQHF. The CDR3 bases are TGTGCCAGCAGGGCGACCAATCAGCCCCAGCATTTT.